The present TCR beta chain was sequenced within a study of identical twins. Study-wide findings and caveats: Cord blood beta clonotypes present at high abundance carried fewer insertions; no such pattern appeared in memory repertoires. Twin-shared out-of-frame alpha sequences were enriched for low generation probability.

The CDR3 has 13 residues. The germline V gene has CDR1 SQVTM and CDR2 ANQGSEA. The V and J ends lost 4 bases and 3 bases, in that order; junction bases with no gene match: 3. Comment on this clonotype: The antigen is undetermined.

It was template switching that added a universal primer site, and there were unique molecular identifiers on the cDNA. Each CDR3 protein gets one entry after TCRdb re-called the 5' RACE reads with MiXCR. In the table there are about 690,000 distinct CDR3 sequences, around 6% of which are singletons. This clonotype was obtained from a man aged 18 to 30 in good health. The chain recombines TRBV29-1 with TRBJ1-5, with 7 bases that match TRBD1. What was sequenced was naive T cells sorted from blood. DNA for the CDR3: TGCAGCGTTGGGGACAGCTACAATCAGCCCCAGCATTTT. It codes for CSVGDSYNQPQHF.